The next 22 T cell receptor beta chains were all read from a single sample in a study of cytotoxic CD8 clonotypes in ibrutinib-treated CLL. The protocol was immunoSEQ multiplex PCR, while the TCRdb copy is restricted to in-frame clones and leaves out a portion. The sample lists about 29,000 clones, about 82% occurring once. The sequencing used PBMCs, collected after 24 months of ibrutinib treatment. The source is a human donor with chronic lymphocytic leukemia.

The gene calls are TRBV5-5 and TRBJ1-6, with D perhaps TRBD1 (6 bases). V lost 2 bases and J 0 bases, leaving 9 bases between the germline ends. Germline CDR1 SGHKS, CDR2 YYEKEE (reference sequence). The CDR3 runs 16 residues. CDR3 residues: CASSLTGSSYNSPLHF. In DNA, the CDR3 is TGTGCCAGCAGCTTAACAGGGAGCTCCTATAATTCACCCCTCCACTTT.

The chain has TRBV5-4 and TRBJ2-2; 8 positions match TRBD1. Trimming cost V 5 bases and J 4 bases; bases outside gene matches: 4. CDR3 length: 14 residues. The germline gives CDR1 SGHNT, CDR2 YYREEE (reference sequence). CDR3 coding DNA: TGTGCCAGCAGACCTGACAGGGGCACCGGGGAGCTGTTTTTT. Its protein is CASRPDRGTGELFF.

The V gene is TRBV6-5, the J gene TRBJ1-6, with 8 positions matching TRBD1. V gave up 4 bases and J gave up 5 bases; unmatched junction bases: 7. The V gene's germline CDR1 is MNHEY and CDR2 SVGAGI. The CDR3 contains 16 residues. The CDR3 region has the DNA TGTGCCAGCAGTTCGCTTCAGGGGGCTCATAATTCACCCCTCCACTTT. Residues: CASSSLQGAHNSPLHF.

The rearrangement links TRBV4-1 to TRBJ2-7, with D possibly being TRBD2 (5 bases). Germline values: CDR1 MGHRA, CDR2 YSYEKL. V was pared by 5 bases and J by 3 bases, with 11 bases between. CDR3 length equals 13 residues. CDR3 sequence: CASSAIGGYEQYF. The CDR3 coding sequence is TGCGCCAGCAGCGCAATCGGAGGCTACGAGCAGTACTTC.

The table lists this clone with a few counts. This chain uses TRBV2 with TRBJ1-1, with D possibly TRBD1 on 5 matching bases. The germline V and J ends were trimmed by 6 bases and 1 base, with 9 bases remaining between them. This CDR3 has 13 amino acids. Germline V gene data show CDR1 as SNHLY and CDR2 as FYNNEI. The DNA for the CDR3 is TGTGCCAGCAGGTACGGACAGAACACTGAAGCTTTCTTT. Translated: CASRYGQNTEAFF. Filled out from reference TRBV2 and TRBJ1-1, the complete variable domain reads EPEVTQTPSHQVTQMGQEVILRCVPISNHLYFYWYRQILGQKVEFLVSFYNNEISEKSEIFDDQFSVERPDGSNFTLKIRSTKLEDSAMYFCASRYGQNTEAFFGQGTRLTVV.

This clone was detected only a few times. The CDR3 here is CASNVGFNQPQHF. The CDR3 nucleotides read TGTGCCAGCAACGTGGGTTTCAATCAGCCCCAGCATTTT. V is TRBV2 and J is TRBJ1-5; D is undetermined. The CDR3 is 13 residues long. Deletions cut 7 bases from V and 3 bases from J, with 10 bases between. The germline V gene has CDR1 SNHLY and CDR2 FYNNEI.

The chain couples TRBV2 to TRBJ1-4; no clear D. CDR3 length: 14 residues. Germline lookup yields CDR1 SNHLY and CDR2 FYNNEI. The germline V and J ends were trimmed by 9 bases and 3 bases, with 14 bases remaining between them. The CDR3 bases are TGTGCCAGTGGAGGTGGTACGGCTAATGAAAAACTGTTTTTT. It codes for CASGGGTANEKLFF.

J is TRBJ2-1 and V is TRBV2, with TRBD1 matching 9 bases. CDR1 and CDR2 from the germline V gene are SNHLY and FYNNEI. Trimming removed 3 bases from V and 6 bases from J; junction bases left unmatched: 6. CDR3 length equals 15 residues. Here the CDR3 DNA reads TGTGCCAGCAGTGACGGAAGGACAGGGGTCAATGAGCAGTTCTTC. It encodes CASSDGRTGVNEQFF.

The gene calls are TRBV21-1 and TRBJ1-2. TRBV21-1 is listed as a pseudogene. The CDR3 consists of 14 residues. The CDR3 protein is CASSKVEGNYGYTF. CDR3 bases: TGTGCCAGCAGCAAAGTAGAGGGGAACTATGGCTACACCTTC.

The CDR3 region has the DNA TGTGCCAGTAGTATCGCCCCCGCAGGGTACTATAGCAATCAGCCCCAGCATTTT. Translated, it gives CASSIAPAGYYSNQPQHF. V and J are TRBV19 and TRBJ1-5; tentative D call: TRBD1 (5 bases). CDR1 is LNHDA, CDR2 SQIVND, per germline (reference sequence). V was trimmed by 3 bases and J by 0 bases, leaving 18 bases between them. The CDR3 totals 18 residues.

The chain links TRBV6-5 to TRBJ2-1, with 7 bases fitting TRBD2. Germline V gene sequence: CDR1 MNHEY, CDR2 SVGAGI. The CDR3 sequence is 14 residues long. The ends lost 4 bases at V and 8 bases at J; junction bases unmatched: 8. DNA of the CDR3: TGTGCCAGCAGTTTCAGCGGGGTTGTATATGAGCAGTTCTTC. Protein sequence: CASSFSGVVYEQFF.

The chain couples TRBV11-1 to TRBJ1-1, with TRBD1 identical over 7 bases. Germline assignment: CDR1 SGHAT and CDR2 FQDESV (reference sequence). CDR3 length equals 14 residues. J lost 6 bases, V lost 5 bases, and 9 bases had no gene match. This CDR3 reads CASSLPDRAAEAFF. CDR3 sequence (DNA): TGTGCCAGCAGCCTGCCCGACAGGGCGGCTGAAGCTTTCTTT.

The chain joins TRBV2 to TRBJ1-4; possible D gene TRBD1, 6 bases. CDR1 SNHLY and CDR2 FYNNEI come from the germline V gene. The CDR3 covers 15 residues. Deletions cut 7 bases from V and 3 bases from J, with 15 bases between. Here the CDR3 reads CASTLGGHPNEKLFF. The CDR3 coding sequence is TGTGCCAGCACCTTAGGGGGACATCCTAATGAAAAACTGTTTTTT.

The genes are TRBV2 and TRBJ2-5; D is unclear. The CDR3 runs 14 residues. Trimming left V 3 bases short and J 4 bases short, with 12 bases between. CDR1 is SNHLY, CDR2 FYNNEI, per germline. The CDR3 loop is CASSDVLWGETQYF. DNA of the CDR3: TGTGCCAGCAGTGACGTCCTCTGGGGAGAGACCCAGTACTTC.

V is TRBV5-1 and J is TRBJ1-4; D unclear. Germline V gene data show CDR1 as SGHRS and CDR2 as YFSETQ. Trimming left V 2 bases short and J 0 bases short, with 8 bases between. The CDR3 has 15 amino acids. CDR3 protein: CASSLDGTTNEKLFF. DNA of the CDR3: TGCGCCAGCAGCTTAGACGGAACAACTAATGAAAAACTGTTTTTT.

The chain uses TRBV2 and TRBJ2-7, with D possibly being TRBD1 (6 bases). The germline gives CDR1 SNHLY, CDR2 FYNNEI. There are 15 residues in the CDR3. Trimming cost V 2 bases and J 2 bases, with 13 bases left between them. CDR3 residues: CASSELGAGTYEQYF. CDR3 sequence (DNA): TGTGCCAGCAGTGAATTGGGGGCCGGGACCTACGAGCAGTACTTC.

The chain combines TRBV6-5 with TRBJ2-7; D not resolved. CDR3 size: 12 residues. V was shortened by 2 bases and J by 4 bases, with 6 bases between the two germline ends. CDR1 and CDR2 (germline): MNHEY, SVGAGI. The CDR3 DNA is TGTGCCAGCAGTTACACGGAGTACGAGCAGTACTTC. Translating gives CASSYTEYEQYF.

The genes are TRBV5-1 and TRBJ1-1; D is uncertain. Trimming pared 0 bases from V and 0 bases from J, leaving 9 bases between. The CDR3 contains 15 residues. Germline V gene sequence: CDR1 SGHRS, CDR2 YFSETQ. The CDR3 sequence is CASSLAPGMNTEAFF. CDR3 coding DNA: TGCGCCAGCAGCTTGGCCCCGGGGATGAACACTGAAGCTTTCTTT.

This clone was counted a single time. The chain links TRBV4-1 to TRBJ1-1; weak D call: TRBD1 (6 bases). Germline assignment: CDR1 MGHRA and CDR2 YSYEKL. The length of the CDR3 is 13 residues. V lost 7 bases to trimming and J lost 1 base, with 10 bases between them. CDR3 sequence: CASTETGNTEAFF. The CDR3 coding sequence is TGCGCCAGCACAGAGACAGGGAACACTGAAGCTTTCTTT.

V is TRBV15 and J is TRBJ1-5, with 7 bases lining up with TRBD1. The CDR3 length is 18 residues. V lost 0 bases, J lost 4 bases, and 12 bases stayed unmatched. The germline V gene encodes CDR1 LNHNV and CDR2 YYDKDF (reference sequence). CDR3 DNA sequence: TGTGCCACCAGCAGAGATCTTAGGGGGCGCATGAGAAATCAGCCCCAGCATTTT. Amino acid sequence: CATSRDLRGRMRNQPQHF. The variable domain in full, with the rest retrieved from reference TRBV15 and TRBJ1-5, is DAMVIQNPRYQVTQFGKPVTLSCSQTLNHNVMYWYQQKSSQAPKLLFHYYDKDFNNEADTPDNFQSRRPNTSFCFLDIRSPGLGDTAMYLCATSRDLRGRMRNQPQHFGDGTRLSIL.

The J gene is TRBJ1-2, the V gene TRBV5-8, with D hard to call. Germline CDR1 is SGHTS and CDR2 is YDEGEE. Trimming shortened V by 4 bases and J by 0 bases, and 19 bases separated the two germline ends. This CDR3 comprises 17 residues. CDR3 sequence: CASSMTESGPPNYGYTF. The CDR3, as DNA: TGTGCCAGCAGCATGACCGAGAGTGGACCCCCTAACTATGGCTACACCTTC.

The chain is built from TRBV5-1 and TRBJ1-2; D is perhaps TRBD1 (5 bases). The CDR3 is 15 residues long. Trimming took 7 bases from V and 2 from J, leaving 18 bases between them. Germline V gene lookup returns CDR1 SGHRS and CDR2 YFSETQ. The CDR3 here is CASCPGAAGNYGYTF. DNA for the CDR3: TGCGCCAGCTGCCCCGGGGCGGCAGGGAACTATGGCTACACCTTC. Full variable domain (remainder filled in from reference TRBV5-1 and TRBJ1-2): KAGVTQTPRYLIKTRGQQVTLSCSPISGHRSVSWYQQTPGQGLQFLFEYFSETQRNKGNFPGRFSGRQFSNSRSEMNVSTLELGDSALYLCASCPGAAGNYGYTFGSGTRLTVV.